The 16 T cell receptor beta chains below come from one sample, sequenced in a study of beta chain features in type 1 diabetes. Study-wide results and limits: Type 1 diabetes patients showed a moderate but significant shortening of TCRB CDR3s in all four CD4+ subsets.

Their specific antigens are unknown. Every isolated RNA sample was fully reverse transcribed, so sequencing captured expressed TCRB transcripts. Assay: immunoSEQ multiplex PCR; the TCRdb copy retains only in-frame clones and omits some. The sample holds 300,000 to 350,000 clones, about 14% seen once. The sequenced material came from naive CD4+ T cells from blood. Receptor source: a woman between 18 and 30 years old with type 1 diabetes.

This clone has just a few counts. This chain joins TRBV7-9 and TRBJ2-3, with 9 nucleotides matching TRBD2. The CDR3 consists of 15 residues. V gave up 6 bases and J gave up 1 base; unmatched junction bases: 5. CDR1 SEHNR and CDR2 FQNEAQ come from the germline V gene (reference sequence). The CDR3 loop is CASRERLAGTDTQYF. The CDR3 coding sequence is TGTGCCAGCAGGGAACGACTAGCGGGCACAGATACGCAGTATTTT.

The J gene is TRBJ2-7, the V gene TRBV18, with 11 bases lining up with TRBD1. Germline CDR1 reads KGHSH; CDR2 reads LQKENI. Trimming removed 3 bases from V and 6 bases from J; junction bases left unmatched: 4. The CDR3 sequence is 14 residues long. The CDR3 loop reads CASSPRDRGSEQYF. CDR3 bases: TGTGCCAGCTCACCCCGGGACAGGGGGTCCGAGCAGTACTTC.

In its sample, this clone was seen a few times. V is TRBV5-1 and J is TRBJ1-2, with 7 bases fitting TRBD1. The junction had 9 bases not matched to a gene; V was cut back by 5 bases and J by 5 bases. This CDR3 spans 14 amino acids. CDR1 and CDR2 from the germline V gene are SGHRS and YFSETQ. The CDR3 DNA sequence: TGCGCCAGCAGTTACGACAGGGCCAGTTATGGCTACACCTTC. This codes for CASSYDRASYGYTF.

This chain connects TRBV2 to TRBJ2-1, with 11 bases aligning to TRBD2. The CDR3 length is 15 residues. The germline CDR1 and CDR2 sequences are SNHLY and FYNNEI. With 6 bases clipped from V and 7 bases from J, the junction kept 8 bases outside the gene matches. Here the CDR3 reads CASRPGLAEGNEQFF. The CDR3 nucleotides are TGTGCCAGCAGACCGGGACTAGCGGAGGGTAATGAGCAGTTCTTC.

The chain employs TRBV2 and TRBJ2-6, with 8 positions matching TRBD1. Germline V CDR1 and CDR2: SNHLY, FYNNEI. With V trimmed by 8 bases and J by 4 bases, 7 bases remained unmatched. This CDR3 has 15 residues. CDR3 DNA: TGTGCCAGCCAGCAGGGGGCTGCGGGGGCCAACGTCCTGACTTTC. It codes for CASQQGAAGANVLTF.

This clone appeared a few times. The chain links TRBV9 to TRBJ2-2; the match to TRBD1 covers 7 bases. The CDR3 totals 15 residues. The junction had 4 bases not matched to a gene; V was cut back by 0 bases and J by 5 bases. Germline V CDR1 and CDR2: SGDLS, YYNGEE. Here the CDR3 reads CASSVVGGWTGELFF. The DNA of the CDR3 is TGTGCCAGCAGCGTAGTAGGGGGCTGGACCGGGGAGCTGTTTTTT.

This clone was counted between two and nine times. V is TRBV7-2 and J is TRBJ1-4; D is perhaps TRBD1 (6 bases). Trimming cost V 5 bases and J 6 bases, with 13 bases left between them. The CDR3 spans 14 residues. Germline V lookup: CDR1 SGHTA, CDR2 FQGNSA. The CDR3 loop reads CASSRGYRDEKLFF. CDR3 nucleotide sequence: TGTGCCAGCAGCCGGGGCTACAGGGATGAAAAACTGTTTTTT.

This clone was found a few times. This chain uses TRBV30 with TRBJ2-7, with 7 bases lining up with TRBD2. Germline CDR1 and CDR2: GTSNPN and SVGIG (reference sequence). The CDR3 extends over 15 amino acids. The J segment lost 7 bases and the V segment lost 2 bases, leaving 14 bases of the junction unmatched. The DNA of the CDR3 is TGTGCCTGGAGTTCTATAGCGGGCGCCTCGGGGGAGCAGTACTTC. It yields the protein CAWSSIAGASGEQYF.

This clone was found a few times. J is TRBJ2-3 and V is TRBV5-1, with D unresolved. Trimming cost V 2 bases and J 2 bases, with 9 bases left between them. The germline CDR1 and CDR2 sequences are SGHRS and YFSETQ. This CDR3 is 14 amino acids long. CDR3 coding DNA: TGCGCCAGCAGCTTTGATGCGGTCACAGATACGCAGTATTTT. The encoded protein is CASSFDAVTDTQYF.

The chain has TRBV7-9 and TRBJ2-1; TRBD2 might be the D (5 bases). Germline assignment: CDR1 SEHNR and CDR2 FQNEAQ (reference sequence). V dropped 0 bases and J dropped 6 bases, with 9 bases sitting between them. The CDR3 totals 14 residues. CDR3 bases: TGTGCCAGCAGCTTAGCGCGGGCGGCCAATGAGCAGTTCTTC. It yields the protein CASSLARAANEQFF.

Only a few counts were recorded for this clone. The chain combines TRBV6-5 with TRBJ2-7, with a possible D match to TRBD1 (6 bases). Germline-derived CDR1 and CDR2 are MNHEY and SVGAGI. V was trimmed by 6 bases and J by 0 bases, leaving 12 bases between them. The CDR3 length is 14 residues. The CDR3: CASRRTGSSYEQYF. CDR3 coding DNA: TGTGCCAGCAGACGAACAGGGTCCTCCTACGAGCAGTACTTC.

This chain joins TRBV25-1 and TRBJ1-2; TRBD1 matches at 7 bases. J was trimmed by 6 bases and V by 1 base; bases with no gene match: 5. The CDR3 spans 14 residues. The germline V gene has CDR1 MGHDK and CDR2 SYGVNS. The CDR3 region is CASSEFRGANGYTF. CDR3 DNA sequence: TGTGCCAGCAGTGAATTCAGGGGGGCAAATGGCTACACCTTC.

CDR3 protein: CASSWTSGRNNEQFF. CDR3 in DNA: TGTGCCAGCAGTTGGACTAGCGGGAGAAACAATGAGCAGTTCTTC. The chain is built from TRBV6-5 and TRBJ2-1; TRBD2 agrees at 13 bases. V trimming: 4 bases; J trimming: 5 bases; junction bases outside the gene matches: 2. Germline CDR1 MNHEY, CDR2 SVGAGI. The CDR3 is 15 residues long.

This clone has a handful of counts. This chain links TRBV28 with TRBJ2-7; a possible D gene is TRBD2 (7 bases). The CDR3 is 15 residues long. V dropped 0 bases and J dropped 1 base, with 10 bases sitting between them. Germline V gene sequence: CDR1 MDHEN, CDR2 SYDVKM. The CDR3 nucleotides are TGTGCCAGCAGTTTATGGGGGGGGCCTTCCTACGAGCAGTACTTC. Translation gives CASSLWGGPSYEQYF.

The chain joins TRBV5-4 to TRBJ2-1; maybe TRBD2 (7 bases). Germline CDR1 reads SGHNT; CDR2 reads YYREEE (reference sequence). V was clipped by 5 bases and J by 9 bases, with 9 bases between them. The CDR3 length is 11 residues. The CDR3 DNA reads TGTGCCAGCAGGGGAGGGGGTGAGCAGTTCTTC. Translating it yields CASRGGGEQFF.

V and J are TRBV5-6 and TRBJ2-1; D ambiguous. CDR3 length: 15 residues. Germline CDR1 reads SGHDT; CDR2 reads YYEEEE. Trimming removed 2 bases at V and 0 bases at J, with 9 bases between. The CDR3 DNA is TGTGCCAGCAGCTTACGGTTGAGCTCCTACAATGAGCAGTTCTTC. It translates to CASSLRLSSYNEQFF.